This T cell receptor beta chain was identified in a study of blood T cell repertoires in COVID-19. CDR1 and CDR2 (germline): SNHLY, FYNNEI. Trimming shortened V by 6 bases and J by 1 base, and 12 bases separated the two germline ends. CDR3 size: 15 residues. TCRdb's table, derived via immunoSEQ multiplex PCR, lists solely in-frame clones and lacks some. The sample contains over 250,000 clones, 83% of which appear only once. A single count supports this clone. The specimen sequenced was peripheral blood. The V call is TRBV2, the J call TRBJ2-2; D is uncertain. The clonotype was recovered from a woman aged 45-60 years who had recovered from COVID-19. The CDR3 loop reads CASRFGTMNTGELFF. For the CDR3, the DNA is TGTGCCAGCAGGTTTGGCACTATGAACACCGGGGAGCTGTTTTTT.